This TCR beta chain was retrieved from a study of identical twins. Every donor was a healthy Caucasian. Overall study findings and caveats: Researchers reported excess low generation probability among twin-shared out-of-frame alpha sequences.

TCRdb analysed the 5' RACE reads with MiXCR anew, one entry per CDR3 protein. The sample shows about 20,000 distinct CDR3 sequences, nearly 70% of them seen only once. Germline-derived CDR1 and CDR2 are KGHSH and LQKENI. This CDR3 has 16 amino acids. V lost 6 bases to trimming and J lost 11 bases, with 29 bases between them. In the case of this clonotype: Its specificity is unknown.

The chain has TRBV18 and TRBJ2-7; D perhaps matches TRBD2 (6 bases). The source material was memory (CD45RO+) T cells sorted from blood. The clonotype originates from a woman aged 18-29 years in good health. This table probably holds off-target reads from a library built for another chain. Here the CDR3 DNA reads TGTGCCAGCTCGCCGGGGGAAGGTTACTCGCCCACGTTGGAGTACTTC. It encodes CASSPGEGYSPTLEYF.